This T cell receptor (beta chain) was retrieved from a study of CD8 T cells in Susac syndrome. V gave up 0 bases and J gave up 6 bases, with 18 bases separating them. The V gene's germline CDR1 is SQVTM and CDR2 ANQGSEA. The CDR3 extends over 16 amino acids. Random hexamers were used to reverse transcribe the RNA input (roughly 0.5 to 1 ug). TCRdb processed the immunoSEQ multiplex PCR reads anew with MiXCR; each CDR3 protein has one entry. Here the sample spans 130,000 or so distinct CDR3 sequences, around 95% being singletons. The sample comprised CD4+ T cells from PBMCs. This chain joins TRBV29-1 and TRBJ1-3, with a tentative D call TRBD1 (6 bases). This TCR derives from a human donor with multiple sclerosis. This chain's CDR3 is CSVEDLSGGGLNTIYF. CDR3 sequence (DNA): TGCAGCGTTGAAGATCTGTCGGGGGGCGGGCTAAACACCATATATTTT.